This T cell receptor beta chain was identified in a study of T cell responses to AZD1222 COVID-19 vaccine. Study outcomes and limitations: Samples come after the peak T cell response, not at day 14. The donors showed a predominance of white British ancestry and of females, with possible underestimation of clonal diversity. Targets within unmutated variant regions were reportedly found for nearly half of spike-specific TCRs. At baseline, just five to seven AZD1222 recipients tested seropositive.

Profiled with immunoSEQ multiplex PCR; TCRdb holds only in-frame clones, not every one. The sample lists about 120,000 clones, about nine tenths occurring once. Details on this clone: Its target is unknown.

CDR1 is SEHNR and CDR2 is FQNEAQ in the germline V gene (reference sequence). This CDR3 has 18 amino acids. V trimming: 4 bases; J trimming: 2 bases; junction bases outside the gene matches: 11. V and J are TRBV7-9 and TRBJ2-7; 13 bases are shared with TRBD2. This TCR was recovered from an adult who received the MenACWY meningococcal vaccine as a control. This specimen was peripheral blood, taken 28 days after the second dose of the MenACWY control vaccine. In nucleotides, the CDR3 is TGTGCCAGCAGCTCAAGACTAGCGGGAGGAGGGGGACCCTACGAGCAGTACTTC. This encodes CASSSRLAGGGGPYEQYF.